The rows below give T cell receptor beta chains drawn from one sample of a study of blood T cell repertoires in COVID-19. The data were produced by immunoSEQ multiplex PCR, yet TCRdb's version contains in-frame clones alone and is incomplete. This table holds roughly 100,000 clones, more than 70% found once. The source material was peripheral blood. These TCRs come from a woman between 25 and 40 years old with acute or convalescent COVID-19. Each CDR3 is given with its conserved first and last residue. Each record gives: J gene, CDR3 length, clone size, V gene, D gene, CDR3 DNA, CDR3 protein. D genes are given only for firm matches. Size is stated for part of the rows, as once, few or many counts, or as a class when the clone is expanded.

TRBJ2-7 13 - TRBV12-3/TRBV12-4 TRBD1 TGTGCCAGCAGCCCCCGGACAGGGTACGAGCAGTACTTC CASSPRTGYEQYF
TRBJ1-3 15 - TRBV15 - TGTGCCACCAGCAGAGATTCGGGGGTTGGAAACACCATATATTTT CATSRDSGVGNTIYF
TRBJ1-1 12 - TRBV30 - TGTGCCTGGAATAGGCCGGGTACTGAAGCTTTCTTT CAWNRPGTEAFF
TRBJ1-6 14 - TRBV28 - TGTGCCAGCAGTTTCTCGGTCCCTAATTCACCCCTCCACTTT CASSFSVPNSPLHF
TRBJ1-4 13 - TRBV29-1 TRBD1 TGCAGCGCTATGACAGGGAGTAATGAAAAACTGTTTTTT CSAMTGSNEKLFF
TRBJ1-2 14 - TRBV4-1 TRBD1 TGCGCCAGCAGCCAAGTTGGACAGGGAGACGGCTACACCTTC CASSQVGQGDGYTF
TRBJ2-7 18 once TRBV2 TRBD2 TGTGCCAGCAGTGAAGGATTAGCGGGGGGCCTTGTACCCTACGAGCAGTACTTC CASSEGLAGGLVPYEQYF
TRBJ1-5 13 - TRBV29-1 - TGCAGCGTGACATGGGGAAGGGGCCAGCCCCAGCATTTT CSVTWGRGQPQHF
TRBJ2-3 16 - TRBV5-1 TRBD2 TGCGCCAGCAGCTTCATTACTAGCGGGGACACAGATACGCAGTATTTT CASSFITSGDTDTQYF
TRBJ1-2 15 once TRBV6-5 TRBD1 TGTGCCAGCAGTTACAAACGGACAGGGGGACGTGGCTACACCTTC CASSYKRTGGRGYTF
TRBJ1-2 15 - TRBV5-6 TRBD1 TGTGCCAGCAGCTTGGTAAGGCGGACAGGGTATGGCTACACCTTC CASSLVRRTGYGYTF
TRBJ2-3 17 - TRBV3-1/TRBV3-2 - TGTGCCAGCAGCCAACTAGACAGGGAGGTCCTCACAGATACGCAGTATTTT CASSQLDREVLTDTQYF
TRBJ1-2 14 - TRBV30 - TGTGCCTGGAGTGTAACCGACGGAGTTGGTGGCTACACCTTC CAWSVTDGVGGYTF
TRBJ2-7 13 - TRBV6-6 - TGTGCCACTACGAAGGGGATCTACTACGAGCAGTACTTC CATTKGIYYEQYF
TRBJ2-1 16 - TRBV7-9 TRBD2 TGTGCCAGCAGCTTAGCCCCTAGCGGTGCTCTCTATGAGCAGTTCTTC CASSLAPSGALYEQFF
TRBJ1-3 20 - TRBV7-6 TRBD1 TGTGCCAGCGTCGGATATTCCGGGACAGAGGATCTCCCCTCTGGAAACACCATATATTTT CASVGYSGTEDLPSGNTIYF
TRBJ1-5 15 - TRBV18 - TGTGCCAGCTCACCAGGAGGGATCGGCAATCAGCCCCAGCATTTT CASSPGGIGNQPQHF
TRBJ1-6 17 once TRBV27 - TGTGCCAGCAGTATATCACAGGGTGGCTCCTATAATTCACCCCTCCACTTT CASSISQGGSYNSPLHF
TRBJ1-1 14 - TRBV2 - TGTGCCAGCAGGTCCGGGGAAGGGAGCACTGAAGCTTTCTTT CASRSGEGSTEAFF
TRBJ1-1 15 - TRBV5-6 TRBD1 TGTGCCAGCAGCATCGTACAGGGGGCGAGGACTGAAGCTTTCTTT CASSIVQGARTEAFF
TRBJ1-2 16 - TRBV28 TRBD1 TGTGCCAGCAGTTTATCCCTGGTCCGGGACAGTGATGGCTACACCTTC CASSLSLVRDSDGYTF
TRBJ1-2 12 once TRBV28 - TGTGCCAGTGGGGCGAAGGTCTATGGCTACACCTTC CASGAKVYGYTF
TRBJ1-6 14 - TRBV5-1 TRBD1 TGCGCCAGCAGCTCGGGACAGTATAATTCACCCCTCCACTTT CASSSGQYNSPLHF
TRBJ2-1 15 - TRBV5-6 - TGTGCCAGCAGCTTGGATGTGGCCTCCTACAATGAGCAGTTCTTC CASSLDVASYNEQFF
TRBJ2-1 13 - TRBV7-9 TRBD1 TGTGCCAGCAGCCCACAGGGGTACAATGAGCAGTTCTTC CASSPQGYNEQFF
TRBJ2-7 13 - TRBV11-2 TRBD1 TGTGCCAGCAGCCTCTGGACAGGGAACGAGCAGTACTTC CASSLWTGNEQYF
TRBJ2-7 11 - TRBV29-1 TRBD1 TGCAGCGTTGGGGACAGGACCGAGCAGTACTTC CSVGDRTEQYF
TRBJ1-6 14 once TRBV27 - TGTGCCAGCAGATTGGACAGTAGGAATTCACCCCTCCACTTT CASRLDSRNSPLHF
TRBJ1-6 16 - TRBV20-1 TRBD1 TGCAGTGCTAGTAACCCCCTCCGGGACAGGGATTCACCCCTCCACTTT CSASNPLRDRDSPLHF
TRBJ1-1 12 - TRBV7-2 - TGTGCCAGCAGCTTGGGGGGGGATGAAGCTTTCTTT CASSLGGDEAFF
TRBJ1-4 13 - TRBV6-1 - TGTGCCAGCAGTGAAGCCCAGGAGCGGGCACTGTTTTTT CASSEAQERALFF
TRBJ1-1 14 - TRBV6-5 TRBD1 TGTGCCAGCAGTTACCGGACAGGGGGCACTGAAGCTTTCTTT CASSYRTGGTEAFF
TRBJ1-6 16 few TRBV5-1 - TGCGCCAGCAGCCCGGAACTACAGGGAGGGTATTCACCCCTCCACTTT CASSPELQGGYSPLHF
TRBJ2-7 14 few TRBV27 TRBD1 TGTGCCAGCAGTTTCCGGCAGGGGGTCCACGAGCAGTACTTC CASSFRQGVHEQYF
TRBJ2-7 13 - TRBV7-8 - TGTGCCAGCAGCTTAGCGTTGGCGGGAGAGCAGTACTTC CASSLALAGEQYF
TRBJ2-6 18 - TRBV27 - TGTGCCAGCAGTCGACGAGGGGGTGGGCATGCAGGGGCCAACGTCCTGACTTTC CASSRRGGGHAGANVLTF
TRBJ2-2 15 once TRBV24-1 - TGTGCCACCAGTGATAAGAGGGTTCACACCGGGGAGCTGTTTTTT CATSDKRVHTGELFF
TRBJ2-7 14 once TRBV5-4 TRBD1 TGTGCCAGCAGCCCGGGGACAGGGACCTACGAGCAGTACTTC CASSPGTGTYEQYF
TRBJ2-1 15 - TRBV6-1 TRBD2 TGTGCCAGCAGTGAGGCGGGGGGCCGATTCAATGAGCAGTTCTTC CASSEAGGRFNEQFF
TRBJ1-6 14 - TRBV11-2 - TGTGCCAGCAGCTTGGACAGTACTCATTCACCCCTCCACTTT CASSLDSTHSPLHF
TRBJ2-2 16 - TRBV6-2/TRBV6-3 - TGTGCCAGCAGTTACTCGCCTACAGATTACACCGGGGAGCTGTTTTTT CASSYSPTDYTGELFF